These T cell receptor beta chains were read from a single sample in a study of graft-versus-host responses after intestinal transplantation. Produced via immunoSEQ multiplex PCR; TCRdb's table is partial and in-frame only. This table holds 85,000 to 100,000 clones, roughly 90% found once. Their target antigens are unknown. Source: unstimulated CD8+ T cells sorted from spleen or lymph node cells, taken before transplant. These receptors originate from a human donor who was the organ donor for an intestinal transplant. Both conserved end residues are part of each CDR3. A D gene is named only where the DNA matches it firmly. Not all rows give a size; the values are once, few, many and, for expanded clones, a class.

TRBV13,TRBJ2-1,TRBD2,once,TGTGCCAGCAGCTTCTTGGGCGGGGGGACTAGCGGACCTCCCAAAATTAATGAGCAGTTCTTC,CASSFLGGGTSGPPKINEQFF
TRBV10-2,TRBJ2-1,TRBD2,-,TGCGCCAGCAGTGAGTCGATCGCGGGGGGGACCTACAATGAGCAGTTCTTC,CASSESIAGGTYNEQFF
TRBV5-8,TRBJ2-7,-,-,TGTGCCAGCAGCCAAGACAGCTCCTACGGGCAGTACTTC,CASSQDSSYGQYF
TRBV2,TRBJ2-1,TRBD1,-,TGTGCCAGCAGTTCACGTCGGAGACAGGGAGCTTCCTACAATGAGCAGTTCTTC,CASSSRRRQGASYNEQFF
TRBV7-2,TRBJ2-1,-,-,TGTGCCAGCAGCTTAGGAGGACAAAGCTCCTACAATGAGCAGTTCTTC,CASSLGGQSSYNEQFF
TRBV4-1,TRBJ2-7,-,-,TGCGCCAGCAGCCAAGATCGGTACAGCCCAGCCTACGAGCAGTACTTC,CASSQDRYSPAYEQYF
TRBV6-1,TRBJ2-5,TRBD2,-,TGTGCCAGCAGACACAGGCAGACTAGCGGAGAGACCCAGTACTTC,CASRHRQTSGETQYF
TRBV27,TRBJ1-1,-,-,TGTGCCAGCAGTTTATTCAGAGGCCCTGAAGCTTTCTTT,CASSLFRGPEAFF
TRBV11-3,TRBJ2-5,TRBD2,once,TGTGCCAGCAGCCCCCGTGAGCGGGGACGCGTCGGGACCCAGTACTTC,CASSPRERGRVGTQYF
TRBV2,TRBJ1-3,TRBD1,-,TGTGCCAGCAGTGAATCGGGGGGACAGGGTTTCGGAAACACCATATATTTT,CASSESGGQGFGNTIYF
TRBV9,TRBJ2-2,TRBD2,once,TGTGCCAGCAGCGTAAGCGGGGGGGCGACCGGGGAGCTGTTTTTT,CASSVSGGATGELFF
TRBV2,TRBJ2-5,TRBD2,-,TGTGCCAGCAGTGATTGGTTTGGGCTAGCGGATCAAGAGACCCAGTACTTC,CASSDWFGLADQETQYF
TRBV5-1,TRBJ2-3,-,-,TGCGCCAGCAGCTTTTACCAGGTCGCAGATACGCAGTATTTT,CASSFYQVADTQYF
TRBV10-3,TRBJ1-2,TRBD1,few,TGTGCCATCAGCCTCAACAGGGGGAAAGGCTACACCTTC,CAISLNRGKGYTF
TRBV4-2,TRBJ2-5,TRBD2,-,TGTGCCAGCAGCCAAGAGGCTTCACTAGCGGGGTGGGAGACCCAGTACTTC,CASSQEASLAGWETQYF
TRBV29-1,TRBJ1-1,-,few,TGCAGCGTTGCTGAGGGTTTAGGTGCTTCTGCTTTCTTT,CSVAEGLGASAFF
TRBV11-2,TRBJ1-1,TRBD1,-,TGTGCCAGCAGCTTATCAACAGGGGGCGCCTCCCCAGCTTTCTTT,CASSLSTGGASPAFF
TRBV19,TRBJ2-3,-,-,TGTGCCAGTAGTCAGTCCACAGATACGCAGTATTTT,CASSQSTDTQYF
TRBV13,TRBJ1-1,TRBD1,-,TGTGCCAGCCGACAGGGGACAAACACTGAAGCTTTCTTT,CASRQGTNTEAFF
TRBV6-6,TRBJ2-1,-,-,TGTGCCAGCAGTTCCCTGAGCAATGAGCAGTTCTTC,CASSSLSNEQFF
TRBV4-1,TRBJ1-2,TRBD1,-,TGCGCCAGCAGCCTAAACCCAAGTAGACAGGGGCTAAGAGGAGGCTACACCTTC,CASSLNPSRQGLRGGYTF
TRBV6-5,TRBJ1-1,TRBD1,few,TGTGCCAGCAGTTACTTCTGGGACAGTCTTGAAGCTTTCTTT,CASSYFWDSLEAFF
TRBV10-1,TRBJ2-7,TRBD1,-,TGCGCCAGCAGTGAGTCGGGAACCGGGACAGGGTTTAACGAGCAGTACTTC,CASSESGTGTGFNEQYF
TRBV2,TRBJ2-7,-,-,TGTGCCAGCAGTGTAGGGGATTCATCCTACTCCTACGAGCAGTACTTC,CASSVGDSSYSYEQYF
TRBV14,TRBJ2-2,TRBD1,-,TGTGCCAGCAGCCAAGATCTTGTGACAGGGCGCGCCGGGGAGCTGTTTTTT,CASSQDLVTGRAGELFF
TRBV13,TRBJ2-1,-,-,TGTGCCAGCAGCTTCGCGCAGGTTAATGAGCAGTTCTTC,CASSFAQVNEQFF
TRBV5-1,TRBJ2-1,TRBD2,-,TGCGCCAGCAGCTTCCAGTGGTCGCTAGCGGGGGGAAACAATGAGCAGTTCTTC,CASSFQWSLAGGNNEQFF
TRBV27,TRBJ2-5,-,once,TGTGCCAGCAGTTTTGCGGAGACCCAGTACTTC,CASSFAETQYF
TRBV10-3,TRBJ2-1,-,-,TGTGCCATCAGGGGCGGACAGCTTTACAATGAGCAGTTCTTC,CAIRGGQLYNEQFF
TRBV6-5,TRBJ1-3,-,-,TGTGCCAGCAGTTACTCGGGCCGTTACTCTGGAAACACCATATATTTT,CASSYSGRYSGNTIYF
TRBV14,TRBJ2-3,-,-,TGTGCCAGCAGCCAAGAAGGAGGGGTCGGCACAGATACGCAGTATTTT,CASSQEGGVGTDTQYF
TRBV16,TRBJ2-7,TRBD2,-,TGTGCCAGCAGCCCCGTAGCGGGGGGCTACGAGCAGTACTTC,CASSPVAGGYEQYF
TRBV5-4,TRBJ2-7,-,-,TGTGCCAGCAGCTTGGCTCTACTAGGCCAGGCCTACGAGCAGTACTTC,CASSLALLGQAYEQYF
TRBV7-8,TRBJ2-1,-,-,TGTGCCAGCAGCCAGGAGCGGGCTGCCTACAATGAGCAGTTCTTC,CASSQERAAYNEQFF
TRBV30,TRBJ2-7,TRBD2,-,TGTGCCTGGGTGGGGACTAGCGGATTCTACGAGCAGTACTTC,CAWVGTSGFYEQYF
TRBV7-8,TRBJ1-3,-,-,TGTGCCAGCAGCTTAGGAGGAGGCTCTGGAAACACCATATATTTT,CASSLGGGSGNTIYF
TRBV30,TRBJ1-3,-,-,TGTGCCTGGAGCGTTTACAGAGAGCATGGAAACACCATATATTTT,CAWSVYREHGNTIYF
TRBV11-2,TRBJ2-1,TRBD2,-,TGTGCCAGCAGCCCAGCGGGAACGCATGAGCAGTTCTTC,CASSPAGTHEQFF
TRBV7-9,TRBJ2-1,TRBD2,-,TGTGCCAGCAGCTCCGGGGGGAGGGGCTCCTACAATGAGCAGTTCTTC,CASSSGGRGSYNEQFF
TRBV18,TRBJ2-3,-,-,TGTGCCAGCTCACTGTCAGACACCACAACAGATACGCAGTATTTT,CASSLSDTTTDTQYF
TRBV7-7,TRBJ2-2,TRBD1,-,TGTGCCAGCAGCTTGGTCTACCAGGGACAGGGGGCCGGGGAGCTGTTTTTT,CASSLVYQGQGAGELFF
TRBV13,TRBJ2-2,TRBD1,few,TGTGCCAGCAGCGAGGACAGGGGGAACACCGGGGAGCTGTTTTTT,CASSEDRGNTGELFF
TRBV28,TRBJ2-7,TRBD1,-,TGTGCCAGCAGCTTCCGGGACAGGTACTACGAGCAGTACTTC,CASSFRDRYYEQYF
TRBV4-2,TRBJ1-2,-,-,TGTGCCAGCAGCCAAGAACCAGGGTTTTTGGATGGCTACACCTTC,CASSQEPGFLDGYTF
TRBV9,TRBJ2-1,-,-,TGTGCCAGCAGCGAGTATCGGTCCGATTTTAGCAATGAGCAGTTCTTC,CASSEYRSDFSNEQFF
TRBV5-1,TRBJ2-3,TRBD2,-,TGCGCCAGCAGCTTGTGGGGGGACCTACTAGCGAGCACAGATACGCAGTATTTT,CASSLWGDLLASTDTQYF
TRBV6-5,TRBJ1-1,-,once,TGTGCCAGCAGTTACTCGATGGGCAGAGGGACTGAAGCTTTCTTT,CASSYSMGRGTEAFF
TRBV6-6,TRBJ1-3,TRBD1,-,TGTGCCAGCAGTTATCTAGGACAGGGCGATGGAAACACCATATATTTT,CASSYLGQGDGNTIYF
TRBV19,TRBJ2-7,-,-,TGTGCCAGTAGGGCAGGAACGGCATACGAGCAGTACTTC,CASRAGTAYEQYF
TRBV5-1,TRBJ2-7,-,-,TGCGCCAGCAGCCATAGTACAGGGATAGGGGAGCAGTACTTC,CASSHSTGIGEQYF
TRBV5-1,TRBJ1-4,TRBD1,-,TGCGCCAGCAGACGACTTCTGACAGGGCGGGAAGAAAAACTGTTTTTT,CASRRLLTGREEKLFF